Given below is one T cell receptor beta chain in context. RNA transcripts gave rise to amplified TCR beta CDR3 regions. Initially, a first-round RT-PCR of the TCR CDR3 employed the HTBI primer set. TCRdb recomputed calls from the multiplex PCR reads with MiXCR, one row per CDR3 protein. The sample contains more than 550,000 distinct CDR3 sequences, roughly 17% of which appear only once. This entry belongs to a study of T cells in Graves' hyperthyroidism and ophthalmopathy. This CDR3 has 15 residues. Losses at the gene ends were 7 bases for V and 7 bases for J; bases not matched to a gene: 13. Specimen: blood. The clonotype comes from a man aged 45-60 years with Graves' hyperthyroidism. The chain links TRBV6-7 to TRBJ1-5, with 7 bases matching TRBD1. TRBV6-7 is an ORF, with its function uncertain. The CDR3 is CASTGEGARRQPQHF. The CDR3 coding sequence is TGTGCCAGCACCGGAGAGGGGGCGAGGCGGCAGCCCCAGCATTTT.